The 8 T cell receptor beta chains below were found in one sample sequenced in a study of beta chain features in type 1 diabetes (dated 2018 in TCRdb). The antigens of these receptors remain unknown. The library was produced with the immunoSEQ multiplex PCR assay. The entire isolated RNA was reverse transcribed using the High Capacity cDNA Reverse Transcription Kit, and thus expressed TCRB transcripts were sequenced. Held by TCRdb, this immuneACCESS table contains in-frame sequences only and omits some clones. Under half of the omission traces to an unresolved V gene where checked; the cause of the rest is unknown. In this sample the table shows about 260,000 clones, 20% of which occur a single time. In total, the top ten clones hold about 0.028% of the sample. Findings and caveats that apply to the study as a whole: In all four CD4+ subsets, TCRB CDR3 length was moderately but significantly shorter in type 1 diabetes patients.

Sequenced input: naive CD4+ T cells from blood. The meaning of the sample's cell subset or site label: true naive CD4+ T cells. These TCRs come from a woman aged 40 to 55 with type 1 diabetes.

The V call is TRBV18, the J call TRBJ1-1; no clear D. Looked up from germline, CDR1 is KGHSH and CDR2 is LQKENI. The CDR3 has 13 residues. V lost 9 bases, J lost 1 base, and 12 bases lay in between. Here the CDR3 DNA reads TGTGCCAGTCACAGTGGTCGGAACACTGAAGCTTTCTTT. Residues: CASHSGRNTEAFF. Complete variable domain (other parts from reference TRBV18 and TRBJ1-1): NAGVMQNPRHLVRRRGQEARLRCSPMKGHSHVYWYRQLPEEGLKFMVYLQKENIIDESGMPKERFSAEFPKEGPSILRIQQVVRGDSAAYFCASHSGRNTEAFFGQGTRLTVV.

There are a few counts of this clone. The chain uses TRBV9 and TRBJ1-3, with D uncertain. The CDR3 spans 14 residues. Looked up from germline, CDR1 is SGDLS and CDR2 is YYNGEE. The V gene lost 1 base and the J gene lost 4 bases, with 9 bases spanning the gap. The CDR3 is CASSVRGYGNTIYF. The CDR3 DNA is TGTGCCAGCAGCGTACGAGGGTACGGAAACACCATATATTTT.

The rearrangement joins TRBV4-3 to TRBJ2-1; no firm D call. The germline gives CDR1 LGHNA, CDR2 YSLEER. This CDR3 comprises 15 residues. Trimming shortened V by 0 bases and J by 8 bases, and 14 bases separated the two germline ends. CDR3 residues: CASSQDSPVVHEQFF. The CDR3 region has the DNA TGCGCCAGCAGCCAAGATTCTCCCGTTGTCCATGAGCAGTTCTTC.

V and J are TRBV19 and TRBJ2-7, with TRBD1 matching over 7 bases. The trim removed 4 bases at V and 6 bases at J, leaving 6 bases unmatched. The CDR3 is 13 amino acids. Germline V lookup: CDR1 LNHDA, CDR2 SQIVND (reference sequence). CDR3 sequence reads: CASSTDRIGEQYF. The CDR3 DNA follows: TGTGCCAGTAGTACGGACAGGATCGGCGAGCAGTACTTC.

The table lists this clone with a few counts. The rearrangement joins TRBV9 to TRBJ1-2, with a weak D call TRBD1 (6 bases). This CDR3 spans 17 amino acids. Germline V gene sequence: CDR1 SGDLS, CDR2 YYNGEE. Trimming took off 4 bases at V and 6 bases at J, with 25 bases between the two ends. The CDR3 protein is CASSSRGGRGYDHGYTF. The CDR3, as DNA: TGTGCCAGCAGCTCCCGGGGGGGCAGGGGTTACGATCATGGCTACACCTTC.

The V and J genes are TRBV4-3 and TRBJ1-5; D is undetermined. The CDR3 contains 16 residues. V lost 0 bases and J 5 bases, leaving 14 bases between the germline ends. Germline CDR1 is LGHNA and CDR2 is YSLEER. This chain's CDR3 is CASSQDQAGGDQPQHF. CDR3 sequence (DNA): TGCGCCAGCAGCCAAGATCAAGCGGGCGGGGATCAGCCCCAGCATTTT.

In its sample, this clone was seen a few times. CDR3 coding DNA: TGTGCCATCAGAGAAAACACTAGCGGGGGGGCCGGTGAGCAGTTCTTC. Protein: CAIRENTSGGAGEQFF. The V call is TRBV10-3, the J call TRBJ2-1; 13 nucleotides align to TRBD2. Trimming removed 6 bases from V and 9 bases from J; junction bases left unmatched: 11. This CDR3 is 16 amino acids long. From germline, CDR1 is ENHRY and CDR2 SYGVKD.

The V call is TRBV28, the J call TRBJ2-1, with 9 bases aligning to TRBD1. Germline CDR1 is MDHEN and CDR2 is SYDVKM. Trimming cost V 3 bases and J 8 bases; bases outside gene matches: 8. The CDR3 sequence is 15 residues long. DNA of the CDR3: TGTGCCAGCAGTTTCGCTACCCGGGACAGGGATGAGCAGTTCTTC. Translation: CASSFATRDRDEQFF.